This TCR beta chain emerged from a study of shared clonotypes between healthy human individuals (dated by TCRdb to the early 2020s). In the study overall: The cohort comprised two women and three men aged 18 to 49 years. For each donor, CD4 naive and CD4 memory were each given three plates, CD8 naive was given two plates, and CD8 memory was given one plate. Blood TCR repertoires of about 5 healthy adults were deeply sequenced to estimate repertoire size and the extent of clonotype sharing between individuals. Different laboratories and diverse techniques were used to prepare libraries and sequence TCR repertoires, to increase sequencing depth and limit assay-specific biases. Between about 0.9 and 9 billion PBMCs per donor were obtained by leukapheresis. On the study overall, not on this receptor specifically: Naive subsets generally had larger estimated clonotype richness than memory subsets. Incomplete sequencing was indicated by rarefaction of sorted-subset datasets, despite the large sequencing depth. Clonotypes shared by all four sorted-subset donors showed higher generation probabilities than non-shared clonotypes. Roughly 5% of naive CD4, 3.5% of naive CD8, around 2.3% of memory CD4, and 0.4% of memory CD8 clonotypes were shared across a few donors. Based on pairwise subsampling, the degree of clonotype sharing among donors was expected to be affected by sequencing depth. Sampling was restricted to blood, and TCR repertoires in tissues likely differ from the TCR repertoires found in blood. The genetic and exposure-history diversity represented was limited by the small number of donors.

Using the deep immunoSEQ assay, multiplex PCR amplified TCR CDR3 regions from genomic DNA. Genomic DNA extracted from each cell subset was distributed evenly over all wells of several immunoSEQ 96-well plates, and each plate served as one replicate. Each replicate PCR for sorted subsets received roughly 0.2 ug genomic DNA, equal to tens of thousands of T cell genomes. Purified libraries were measured with a Qubit 3.0 fluorometer, size-checked on a Bioanalyzer 2100, and measured again with the KAPA Library Quantification kit. Every immunoSEQ 96-well plate was sequenced on a separate single-read 150-cycle Illumina NextSeq 550 flow cell. Per the authors' processing: Because only junctional sequences without quality scores were contained in the immunoSEQ output, filtering matching that applied to full-length reads could not be performed. To assign V/J genes and CDR3, sequences were annotated using PyIR, a Python wrapper for IgBLAST v1.9, with IMGT germline references. Reads were removed for weak V/J assignments (E-value above 1e-6), missing CDR3, stop codons, out-of-frame junctions, or ambiguous translated residues. V3J clonotypes were defined as sequences sharing an identical inferred V gene, J gene, and CDR3 amino acid sequence. The percentage overlap between two repertoires was calculated by dividing the number of shared unique clonotypes by the size of the smaller repertoire. Three approaches were used to assess repertoire richness: RTK rarefaction, the Chao1 estimator, and Recon v2.1 estimates of unobserved clonotypes. For all TCRbeta clonotypes obtained by the gDNA method from a handful of donors, generation probabilities were computed with OLGA. What TCRdb holds here is the immuneACCESS table cut down to in-frame rearrangements. Part of the clones is not present; checked against another copy, under half of the missing clones reflect an unresolved V gene, and the others are unexplained. V, J and clone size were drawn from that table, and D and trimming were deduced from the DNA. This sample lists some 1,100,000 clones; 75% to 85% were detected once. Approximately 0.5% of the sample rests with the top ten.

V trim: 0 bases; J trim: 3 bases; unmatched bases: 8. The CDR3 holds 17 amino acids from the cysteine to the phenylalanine. Solely the CDR3 DNA is kept, with 51 bases framed from the first base. Based on the germline V gene, the CDR1 and CDR2 sequences are SGHRS and YFSETQ. A word on this clone: Its antigen is currently not known. No base quality information exists; no much larger clone differs at one position.

The donors were healthy, HIV-negative adults who had no recently reported acute infections or vaccinations. Every donor was a Caucasian adult residing in Nashville, Tennessee, USA. CD4+ T cells were enriched by magnetic negative selection; naive cells were then positively selected on CD45RA, and the negative fraction formed the memory subset. After blood collection by leukapheresis, PBMCs were isolated using Ficoll-Histopaque density gradient centrifugation and then cryopreserved in the vapor phase of liquid nitrogen. Purity and quantity of every magnetically sorted T cell population were checked by analytical flow cytometry. Each sorted fraction had its genomic DNA isolated and then quantified by UV absorbance on a Nanodrop 2000c.

This chain is built from TRBV5-1 and TRBJ2-2; TRBD1 agrees with 7 junctional bases. The clonotype comes from a man aged 18 to 30 in good health. Some clones in this sample may be carry-over from other donors' samples. The material sequenced was memory CD4+ T cells from PBMCs. Sample cell subset or site, as interpreted from the label and publication: CD45RA-negative fraction. The CDR3 loop reads CASSLVRGHMDTGELFF. The DNA sequence is as follows: TGCGCCAGCAGCTTGGTTAGGGGGCATATGGACACCGGGGAGCTGTTTTTT.